A selection of T cell receptor beta chains follows, all from one sample in a study of PD-1 blockade in classical Hodgkin lymphoma. The table came from immunoSEQ multiplex PCR; TCRdb's copy has only in-frame clones and leaves some out. The sample yields about 24,000 clones, roughly 80% seen once. This material consisted of peripheral blood mononuclear cells (PBMCs), taken before the second cycle of nivolumab. The receptor set was obtained from a human donor with classical Hodgkin lymphoma. CDR3s include the opening cysteine and the closing phenylalanine or tryptophan. Fields, in order: clone size, J gene, D gene, V gene, CDR3 DNA, CDR3 protein. A D gene is named only where the DNA matches it firmly. Clone size is not always given. Where it is, it says once, few, many or a class for expanded clones.

abundance: NA; j_gene: TRBJ1-4; d_gene: NA; v_gene: TRBV4-2; CDR3nt: TGTGCCAGCAGCCAAGATCTTGGGGGGAATGAAAAACTGTTTTTT; CDR3aa: CASSQDLGGNEKLFF
abundance: NA; j_gene: TRBJ1-6; d_gene: NA; v_gene: TRBV7-2; CDR3nt: TGTGCCAGCAGCCTCGCGAGGGGACCCCTCCACTTT; CDR3aa: CASSLARGPLHF
abundance: few; j_gene: TRBJ1-5; d_gene: NA; v_gene: TRBV6-1; CDR3nt: TGTGCCAGCAGTGAGCTAGGGGCCCAGCATTTT; CDR3aa: CASSELGAQHF
abundance: NA; j_gene: TRBJ2-3; d_gene: TRBD2; v_gene: TRBV10-1; CDR3nt: TGCGCCAGCAGTGAGTCGACGGGAGGGGTCGCAGATACGCAGTATTTT; CDR3aa: CASSESTGGVADTQYF
abundance: few; j_gene: TRBJ1-1; d_gene: NA; v_gene: TRBV5-4; CDR3nt: TGTGCCAGCAGCCCACACGGACGGAACACTGAAGCTTTCTTT; CDR3aa: CASSPHGRNTEAFF
abundance: once; j_gene: TRBJ2-1; d_gene: TRBD2; v_gene: TRBV6-5; CDR3nt: TGTGCCAGCAGTTACATGTCAGGGAGGGATGAGCAGTTCTTC; CDR3aa: CASSYMSGRDEQFF
abundance: NA; j_gene: TRBJ2-1; d_gene: NA; v_gene: TRBV27; CDR3nt: TGTGCCAGCAGTTTTGGAGATGAGCAGTTCTTC; CDR3aa: CASSFGDEQFF
abundance: NA; j_gene: TRBJ2-1; d_gene: TRBD2; v_gene: TRBV15; CDR3nt: TGTGCCACCAGCAGAGATCACACAGCGGGAGGGCTGGAAAATGAGCAGTTCTTC; CDR3aa: CATSRDHTAGGLENEQFF
abundance: NA; j_gene: TRBJ2-7; d_gene: NA; v_gene: TRBV28; CDR3nt: TGTGCCAGCAGTTTGGGGAGGCGGGGACCCCAATACGAGCAGTACTTC; CDR3aa: CASSLGRRGPQYEQYF
abundance: NA; j_gene: TRBJ1-5; d_gene: NA; v_gene: TRBV5-1; CDR3nt: TGCGCCAGCAGCTTGACCGGACAGCCCCAGCATTTT; CDR3aa: CASSLTGQPQHF
abundance: once; j_gene: TRBJ2-1; d_gene: NA; v_gene: TRBV2; CDR3nt: TGTGCCAGCTCTCGGGCGGCCCCCGTTAGCGCGTCCAACAATGAGCAGTTCTTC; CDR3aa: CASSRAAPVSASNNEQFF
abundance: NA; j_gene: TRBJ2-7; d_gene: NA; v_gene: TRBV9; CDR3nt: TGTGCCAGCAGCCGACTTCAAAGGCCTTTCGAGCAGTACTTC; CDR3aa: CASSRLQRPFEQYF
abundance: NA; j_gene: TRBJ1-1; d_gene: NA; v_gene: TRBV19; CDR3nt: TGTGCCAGTAGTCAAGCAGGATTGCGAGCTTTCTTT; CDR3aa: CASSQAGLRAFF
abundance: NA; j_gene: TRBJ2-6; d_gene: NA; v_gene: TRBV27; CDR3nt: TGTGCCAGCAGTTTCCGCCGGGGGGCCAACGTCCTGACTTTC; CDR3aa: CASSFRRGANVLTF
abundance: NA; j_gene: TRBJ2-1; d_gene: TRBD2; v_gene: TRBV4-1; CDR3nt: TGCGCCAGCAGTCGAGGCAGGGCTAGCGGGATCAATGAGCAGTTCTTC; CDR3aa: CASSRGRASGINEQFF
abundance: NA; j_gene: TRBJ2-7; d_gene: TRBD1; v_gene: TRBV13; CDR3nt: TGTGCCAGCAGCTTAGGGACAGGGACCTACGAGCAGTACTTC; CDR3aa: CASSLGTGTYEQYF
abundance: NA; j_gene: TRBJ2-3; d_gene: NA; v_gene: TRBV19; CDR3nt: TGTGCCAGTAGTTTATTCCGAAGCGGGCGTCGAGATACGCAGTATTTT; CDR3aa: CASSLFRSGRRDTQYF
abundance: NA; j_gene: TRBJ2-7; d_gene: TRBD2; v_gene: TRBV10-3; CDR3nt: TGTGCCACCGGACTAGCGGGAGTCTACGGACACGAGCAGTACTTC; CDR3aa: CATGLAGVYGHEQYF
abundance: NA; j_gene: TRBJ2-5; d_gene: NA; v_gene: TRBV6-4; CDR3nt: TGTGCCAGCAGGGTCCCGGTACAGCAAGAGACCCAGTACTTC; CDR3aa: CASRVPVQQETQYF
abundance: NA; j_gene: TRBJ1-1; d_gene: NA; v_gene: TRBV19; CDR3nt: TGTGCCAGTAGTCATGACAGTCGGAACACTGAAGCTTTCTTT; CDR3aa: CASSHDSRNTEAFF
abundance: NA; j_gene: TRBJ1-4; d_gene: NA; v_gene: TRBV5-4; CDR3nt: TGTGCCAGCAGCTTAGCATCGGGTGAAAAACTGTTTTTT; CDR3aa: CASSLASGEKLFF